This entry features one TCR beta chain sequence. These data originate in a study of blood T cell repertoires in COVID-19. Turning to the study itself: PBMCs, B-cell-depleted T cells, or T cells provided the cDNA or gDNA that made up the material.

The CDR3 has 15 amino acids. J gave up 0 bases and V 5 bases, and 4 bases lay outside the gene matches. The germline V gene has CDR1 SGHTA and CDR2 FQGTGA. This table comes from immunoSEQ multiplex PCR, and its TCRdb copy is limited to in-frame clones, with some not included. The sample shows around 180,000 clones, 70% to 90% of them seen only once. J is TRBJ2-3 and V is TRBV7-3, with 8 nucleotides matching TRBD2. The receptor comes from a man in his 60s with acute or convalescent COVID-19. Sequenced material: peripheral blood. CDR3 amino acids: CASSPLAGSTDTQYF. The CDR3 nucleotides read TGTGCCAGCAGCCCGTTAGCGGGAAGCACAGATACGCAGTATTTT.